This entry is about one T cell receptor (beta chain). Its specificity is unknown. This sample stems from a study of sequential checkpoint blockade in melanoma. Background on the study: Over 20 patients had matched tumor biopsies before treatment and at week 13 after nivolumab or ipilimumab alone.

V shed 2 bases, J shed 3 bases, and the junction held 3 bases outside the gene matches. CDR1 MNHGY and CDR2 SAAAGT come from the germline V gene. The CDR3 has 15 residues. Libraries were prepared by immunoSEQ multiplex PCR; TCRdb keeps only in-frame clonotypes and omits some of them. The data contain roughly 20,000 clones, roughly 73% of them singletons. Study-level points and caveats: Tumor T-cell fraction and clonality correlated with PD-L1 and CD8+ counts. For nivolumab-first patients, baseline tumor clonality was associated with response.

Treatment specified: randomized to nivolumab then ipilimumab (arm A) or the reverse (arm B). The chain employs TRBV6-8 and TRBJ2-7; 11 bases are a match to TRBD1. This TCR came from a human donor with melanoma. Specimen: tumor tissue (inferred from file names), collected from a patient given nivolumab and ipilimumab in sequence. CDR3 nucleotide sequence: TGTGCCAGCAGTTACGTTGGGACAGGGGGCTACGAGCAGTACTTC. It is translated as CASSYVGTGGYEQYF.